This T cell receptor (beta chain) was sequenced during a study of regulatory T cells in long-lasting Graves disease. For the study at large: For under 3 months, newly diagnosed Graves' patients had been taking antithyroid drugs.

Losses at the gene ends were 7 bases for V and 7 bases for J; bases not matched to a gene: 5. Looked up from germline, CDR1 is SGHRS and CDR2 is YFSETQ. The CDR3 extends over 13 amino acids. This clonotype has at least ten counts. What it binds is not known. Libraries of TCR beta came from iRepertoire HTBI primers plus Arm-PCR of CDR3 regions. TCRdb reprocessed the multiplex PCR reads via MiXCR and lists one record per CDR3 protein. Here the sample spans about half a million distinct CDR3 sequences, approximately 12% being singletons. Noted time point: newly diagnosed GD, antithyroid drugs for less than 3 months. RNA isolated from PBMCs was used to make the TCR library. Overall study findings and caveats: Rather than thyroid tissue, only peripheral blood underwent study.

The sample was also reused in another study, on T cells in Graves' hyperthyroidism and ophthalmopathy. That paper states: An initial round of RT-PCR targeting the TCR CDR3 relied on the HTBI primer set. Blood shared most expanded thyroid clonotypes above 0.001.

The chain recombines TRBV5-1 with TRBJ2-7, with 13 nucleotides matching TRBD2. The sequence was collected from a woman aged 30 to 39 with Graves disease. Material: peripheral blood mononuclear cells (PBMCs), obtained at new diagnosis, from a patient treated with antithyroid drugs. CDR3 sequence: CASGLAGEGEQYF. CDR3 nucleotides: TGCGCCAGCGGACTAGCGGGAGAGGGGGAGCAGTACTTC.